The 32 T cell receptor beta chains below come from one sample, sequenced in a study of identical twins. TCRdb ran MiXCR on the 5' RACE reads and lists one entry per CDR3 protein. The data show about 530,000 distinct CDR3 sequences, with about 15% seen just once and 0.44% held by the top ten. These data also formed part of another study, on yellow fever vaccine responses in identical twins.

What was sequenced was CD4+ T cells sorted from blood. The source is a young woman in good health.

This clonotype has a count of ten or more. V and J are TRBV20-1 and TRBJ2-2, with D maybe TRBD2 (5 bases). Germline CDR1 and CDR2: DFQATT and SNEGSKA (reference sequence). Trimming took 6 bases from V and 5 from J, leaving 13 bases between them. The CDR3 totals 13 residues. CDR3 sequence reads: CSASTGKTGELFF. The CDR3 DNA reads as TGCAGTGCCAGTACGGGGAAAACCGGGGAGCTGTTTTTT.

The rearrangement uses TRBV12-3 or TRBV12-4 and TRBJ2-7, with 7 nucleotides matching TRBD2. CDR3 size: 16 residues. V trimming: 5 bases; J trimming: 1 base; junction bases outside the gene matches: 11. CDR3 coding DNA: TGTGCCAGCAGTCTTCGGGGGGTCCTTTCTTCCTACGAGCAGTACTTC. Translated: CASSLRGVLSSYEQYF.

V and J are TRBV20-1 and TRBJ2-1; D may be TRBD1 (5 bases). This CDR3 region has 14 residues. Per the germline V gene, CDR1 is DFQATT and CDR2 is SNEGSKA (reference sequence). V was shortened by 3 bases and J by 4 bases, with 13 bases between the two germline ends. This chain's CDR3 is CSARDIPLYNEQFF. CDR3 bases: TGCAGTGCTAGGGACATACCTCTTTACAATGAGCAGTTCTTC.

This clonotype was seen only a few times. The chain uses TRBV24-1 and TRBJ2-3; D unresolved. V was cut by 0 bases and J by 4 bases, with 7 bases left in between. This CDR3 contains 14 residues. Germline V CDR1 and CDR2: KGHDR, SFDVKD. The DNA for the CDR3 is TGTGCCACCAGTGATTTGAGTGGGGCAGATACGCAGTATTTT. It codes for CATSDLSGADTQYF.

The chain carries TRBV13 and TRBJ2-1; D might be TRBD2 (5 bases). The CDR3 is made up of 12 amino acids. Trimming removed 8 bases at V and 13 bases at J, with 18 bases between. The germline V gene has CDR1 PRHDT and CDR2 FYEKMQ (reference sequence). CDR3 nucleotide sequence: TGTGCCAGCGGCCCTGGGCTAGCCTGCCAGTTCTTC. Amino acids: CASGPGLACQFF.

The J gene is TRBJ2-4, the V gene TRBV7-2, with D possibly matching TRBD1 (5 bases). CDR1 SGHTA and CDR2 FQGNSA come from the germline V gene. Trimming left V 1 base short and J 4 bases short, with 8 bases between. The CDR3 sequence is 14 residues long. In nucleotides, the CDR3 is TGTGCCAGCAGCTTAGGCAGGGTAAAAAACATTCAGTACTTC. It specifies CASSLGRVKNIQYF.

This clonotype was detected a few times. This chain connects TRBV20-1 to TRBJ2-2; D is possibly TRBD1 or TRBD2 (5 bases each). This CDR3 has 15 residues. The ends were cut back, 1 base at V and 2 bases at J, with 11 bases in the middle. CDR1 and CDR2 from the germline V gene are DFQATT and SNEGSKA (reference sequence). The CDR3 loop is CSARVGTGNTGELFF. CDR3 DNA sequence: TGCAGTGCTAGAGTCGGGACGGGAAACACCGGGGAGCTGTTTTTT.

The chain carries TRBV4-1 and TRBJ2-5, with 14 bases matching TRBD2. The CDR3 sequence is 17 residues long. V lost 1 base and J lost 4; bases outside the gene matches: 5. Germline V gene data show CDR1 as MGHRA and CDR2 as YSYEKL. CDR3 in DNA: TGCGCCAGCAGCCAAGCGGGACTAGCGGGAGTGGTAGAGACCCAGTACTTC. Residues: CASSQAGLAGVVETQYF.

This clonotype was counted between two and nine times. V gene TRBV16 combines with J gene TRBJ2-2, with 7 positions matching TRBD1. V lost 4 bases and J lost 0; bases outside the gene matches: 2. The CDR3 has 15 residues. Germline V gene data show CDR1 as KGHSY and CDR2 as FQNENV. The CDR3 DNA is TGTGCCAGCAGCCCGACAGGGACGAACACCGGGGAGCTGTTTTTT. Protein: CASSPTGTNTGELFF.

V is TRBV5-5 and J is TRBJ2-1; tentative D call: TRBD1 (6 bases). Deletions cut 0 bases from V and 9 bases from J, with 19 bases between. In germline, CDR1 is SGHKS, CDR2 YYEKEE (reference sequence). This CDR3 contains 16 residues. The CDR3 DNA is TGTGCCAGCAGCTTGGGTGGTGGGCGAATACAGGGTGAGCAGTTCTTC. Its translation is CASSLGGGRIQGEQFF.

The sample holds a few counts of this clonotype. The chain joins TRBV10-3 to TRBJ1-5, with D unresolved. In germline, CDR1 is ENHRY, CDR2 SYGVKD. The length of the CDR3 is 14 residues. V was cut by 4 bases and J by 3 bases, with 10 bases left in between. The CDR3 coding sequence is TGTGCCATCAGTGTGACCGGCGACAATCAGCCCCAGCATTTT. Translation gives CAISVTGDNQPQHF.

This chain links TRBV2 with TRBJ1-2, with TRBD1 matching over 8 bases. CDR1 and CDR2 from the germline V gene are SNHLY and FYNNEI. J lost 4 bases, V lost 3 bases, and 4 bases had no gene match. This CDR3 has 14 residues. CDR3 amino acids: CASSEVDRVYGYTF. In nucleotides, the CDR3 is TGTGCCAGCAGTGAGGTGGACAGGGTCTATGGCTACACCTTC.

This clonotype was detected only a few times. V gene TRBV5-4 combines with J gene TRBJ2-1, with D unresolved. V was pared by 0 bases and J by 5 bases, with 9 bases between. The CDR3 spans 14 residues. CDR1 is SGHNT and CDR2 is YYREEE in the germline V gene (reference sequence). DNA of the CDR3: TGTGCCAGCAGCTTGGTAGCCAGGAACAATGAGCAGTTCTTC. The encoded protein is CASSLVARNNEQFF.

The rearrangement links TRBV28 to TRBJ2-5; TRBD2 agrees at 9 bases. The germline V gene has CDR1 MDHEN and CDR2 SYDVKM. This CDR3 region has 14 residues. V was clipped by 9 bases and J by 2 bases; unmatched bases: 7. CDR3 DNA sequence: TGTGCCAGTTTTAGCGGGGGCACGCAAGAGACCCAGTACTTC. As protein: CASFSGGTQETQYF.

This clonotype came up once. V is TRBV12-3 or TRBV12-4 and J is TRBJ2-7; 11 bases fit TRBD2. The CDR3 consists of 18 residues. V gave up 0 bases and J gave up 0 bases; unmatched junction bases: 7. The CDR3 sequence is CASSLATSGARSSYEQYF. The DNA of the CDR3 is TGTGCCAGCAGTTTAGCGACTAGCGGGGCTAGGAGCTCCTACGAGCAGTACTTC.

V is TRBV4-1 and J is TRBJ2-1, with 14 bases lining up with TRBD2. V lost 4 bases and J lost 10; bases outside the gene matches: 6. Germline loops: CDR1 MGHRA, CDR2 YSYEKL. The CDR3 contains 15 residues. CDR3 sequence reads: CASSPTSGGAQEQFF. CDR3 in DNA: TGCGCCAGCAGCCCGACTAGCGGGGGGGCTCAAGAGCAGTTCTTC.

This chain connects TRBV12-3 or TRBV12-4 to TRBJ2-3, with D possibly being TRBD1 (6 bases). There are 16 residues in the CDR3. V was pared by 5 bases and J by 4 bases, with 19 bases between. The DNA of the CDR3 is TGTGCCAGCAGTCCACACAGGGTCGGTCCTGCAGATACGCAGTATTTT. Its translation is CASSPHRVGPADTQYF.

The rearrangement links TRBV4-1 to TRBJ2-1; D perhaps matches TRBD2 (6 bases). Germline-derived CDR1 and CDR2 are MGHRA and YSYEKL. The CDR3 has 17 amino acids. The V gene lost 1 base and the J gene lost 9 bases, with 22 bases spanning the gap. CDR3 amino acids: CASSQVLVAAVVGEQFF. CDR3 DNA sequence: TGCGCCAGCAGCCAAGTACTTGTAGCGGCGGTTGTCGGTGAGCAGTTCTTC.

This rearrangement joins TRBV24-1 to TRBJ2-2, with no clear D. The CDR3 consists of 14 residues. Germline V gives CDR1 KGHDR, CDR2 SFDVKD. V shed 5 bases and J shed 6 bases, with 12 bases lying between them. The CDR3 DNA follows: TGTGCCACCAGTGCGGCCCAGGTCCCCGGGGAGCTGTTTTTT. Protein product: CATSAAQVPGELFF.

This clonotype was detected only a few times. V and J are TRBV25-1 and TRBJ2-1, with 10 positions matching TRBD2. From germline, CDR1 is MGHDK and CDR2 SYGVNS. There are 16 residues in the CDR3. Trimming at V came to 3 bases and at J to 7 bases, leaving 9 bases not matched to a gene. CDR3 nucleotides: TGTGCCAGCAGTGAGATACTAGCGGGAACGAGGAATGAGCAGTTCTTC. This translates into CASSEILAGTRNEQFF.

In this sample, this clonotype turned up a few times. The chain recombines TRBV2 with TRBJ2-7, with D tentatively TRBD1 or TRBD2 (5 bases each). The CDR3 covers 14 residues. The V gene's germline CDR1 is SNHLY and CDR2 FYNNEI. The CDR3 DNA reads TGTGCGGGGCGGTTCGGGGAGTTCCAATACGAGCAGTACTTC. Amino acid sequence: CAGRFGEFQYEQYF.

This clonotype appeared many times. This rearrangement joins TRBV11-2 to TRBJ2-1, with TRBD1 as a possible D gene (6 bases). The V gene lost 5 bases and the J gene lost 8 bases, with 16 bases spanning the gap. The CDR3 runs to 14 residues. CDR1 and CDR2 (germline): SGHAT, FQNNGV. CDR3: CASSERQARDEQFF. The CDR3, as DNA: TGTGCCAGCAGCGAGAGACAGGCCAGGGATGAGCAGTTCTTC. Variable domain in full (rest from reference TRBV11-2 and TRBJ2-1): EAGVAQSPRYKIIEKRQSVAFWCNPISGHATLYWYQQILGQGPKLLIQFQNNGVVDDSQLPKDRFSAERLKGVDSTLKIQPAKLEDSAVYLCASSERQARDEQFFGPGTRLTVL.

In its sample, this clonotype was seen a few times. The V gene is TRBV3-1, the J gene TRBJ2-1, with no clear D. The germline V and J ends were trimmed by 4 bases and 4 bases, with 11 bases remaining between them. CDR3 length: 14 residues. Germline lookup yields CDR1 LGHDT and CDR2 YNNKEL (reference sequence). Here the CDR3 DNA reads TGTGCCAGCAGCCCTCATCCGCTTTACAATGAGCAGTTCTTC. Its protein product is CASSPHPLYNEQFF.

This clonotype was counted many times. The chain employs TRBV6-1 and TRBJ2-2; D unclear. The CDR3 is 13 residues long. Trimming cost V 7 bases and J 2 bases, with 8 bases left between them. From germline, CDR1 is MNHNS and CDR2 SASEGT. In DNA form, the CDR3 reads TGTGCCAGCAATCAGGACAACACCGGGGAGCTGTTTTTT. Protein: CASNQDNTGELFF.

This chain joins TRBV12-3 or TRBV12-4 and TRBJ1-6; D unresolved. The V and J ends lost 3 bases and 5 bases respectively, with 8 bases between them. The CDR3 runs 14 residues. CDR3 amino acids: CASSLRQDNSPLHF. The CDR3 DNA follows: TGTGCCAGCAGTTTGAGGCAGGATAATTCACCCCTCCACTTT.

This clonotype was seen a handful of times. The chain has TRBV28 and TRBJ1-5; no clear D gene. The germline V and J ends were trimmed by 2 bases and 2 bases, with 4 bases remaining between them. Germline V CDR1 and CDR2: MDHEN, SYDVKM. The CDR3 consists of 13 residues. In nucleotides, the CDR3 is TGTGCCAGCAGTTTAATAGGCAATCAGCCCCAGCATTTT. Translation gives CASSLIGNQPQHF.

The V call is TRBV5-1, the J call TRBJ2-3; possibly TRBD2 for D (6 bases). CDR1 is SGHRS and CDR2 is YFSETQ in the germline V gene. Between the trimmed V and J ends, which lost 4 bases and 4 bases, there was a span of 16 bases. CDR3 length equals 15 residues. As DNA, the CDR3 is TGCGCCAGCAGCGGGACTCTGGGAGGTGCAGATACGCAGTATTTT. Translation gives CASSGTLGGADTQYF.

The chain has TRBV6-2 or TRBV6-3 and TRBJ2-3; 8 positions agree with TRBD2. This CDR3 comprises 16 residues. Germline CDR1 and CDR2: MNHEY and SVGEGT. Trimming removed 0 bases from V and 3 bases from J; junction bases left unmatched: 5. CDR3 nucleotide sequence: TGTGCCAGCAGTTACTCGACGGGGGGGCTGACAGATACGCAGTATTTT. Residues: CASSYSTGGLTDTQYF.

The V gene is TRBV10-1, the J gene TRBJ2-1, with D maybe TRBD2 (7 bases). Germline CDR1 reads WNHNN; CDR2 reads SYGVQD (reference sequence). The CDR3 loop spans 17 amino acids. The germline V and J ends were trimmed by 6 bases and 5 bases, with 23 bases remaining between them. CDR3 in DNA: TGCGCCAGCAGCCCCAGACCTATCGCGGGGGCTCACAATGAGCAGTTCTTC. Residues: CASSPRPIAGAHNEQFF.

This clonotype has just a few counts. The gene calls are TRBV19 and TRBJ2-2; 7 bases are shared with TRBD2. The CDR3 covers 15 residues. Germline V CDR1 and CDR2: LNHDA, SQIVND (reference sequence). With V trimmed by 1 base and J by 6 bases, 5 bases remained unmatched. The CDR3 DNA reads as TGTGCCAGTAGTATAGGTGCTAGCGGCTCCGGGGAGCTGTTTTTT. It specifies CASSIGASGSGELFF.

The rearrangement joins TRBV6-6 to TRBJ2-2; TRBD1 matches at 7 bases. Germline CDR1 MNHNY, CDR2 SVGAGI (reference sequence). The junction had 11 bases not matched to a gene; V was cut back by 2 bases and J by 8 bases. The CDR3 is made up of 16 amino acids. As DNA, the CDR3 is TGTGCCAGCAGTTACCCCCAAGACAGGGTAGCAGGGGAGCTGTTTTTT. The encoded protein is CASSYPQDRVAGELFF.

This sequence joins TRBV5-6 and TRBJ2-2; TRBD2 matches at 7 bases. There are 16 residues in the CDR3. Germline V lookup: CDR1 SGHDT, CDR2 YYEEEE. V lost 5 bases to trimming and J lost 0 bases; unmatched junction nucleotides: 7. The CDR3, as DNA: TGTGCCAGCAGAGTAGCGGGTCCACCGAACACCGGGGAGCTGTTTTTT. Translated: CASRVAGPPNTGELFF.